This entry describes one T cell receptor (beta chain). The source of the sample is a study of T-cell memory formation after mild COVID-19. The CDR3 has 17 residues. Unmatched junction bases numbered 9, after V lost 0 bases and J lost 4 bases. Germline V lookup: CDR1 LGHNA, CDR2 YNFKEQ. MiXCR, run by TCRdb on the 5' RACE reads, gives a single entry per CDR3 protein. The sample shows about 290,000 distinct CDR3 sequences, 15% to 20% of them seen only once. The origin of this receptor is a man younger than 35 who had mild COVID-19 (a few samples of this study predate the infection). Cell type and time point are not known. The genes are TRBV4-2 and TRBJ2-5, with 9 nucleotides matching TRBD2. Sequencing was carried out using PBMCs or a T cell subset sorted from them (not recorded which). The CDR3 is CASSQDPPAGGRETQYF. Here the CDR3 DNA reads TGTGCCAGCAGCCAAGATCCGCCAGCGGGGGGTAGAGAGACCCAGTACTTC.